This T cell receptor (beta chain) originates from a study of cytomegalovirus exposure and HLA in healthy donors. Study-wide results and limits: Later on, a genetic analysis was performed. It linked a missense variant in DCLRE1C with V- and J-gene trimming of TCR beta.

A remark on this clone: Its matching antigen is unknown.

Trimming took 5 bases from V and 7 from J, leaving 11 bases between them. Looked up from germline, CDR1 is SNHLY and CDR2 is FYNNEI. The CDR3 length is 12 residues. Primers: 60 Vbeta forward and 13 Jbeta reverse. Repertoires were generated with immunoSEQ multiplex PCR, while TCRdb's copy carries only in-frame clones and drops some. The data show tens of thousands of clones, with approximately 85% seen just once and about 10% held by the top ten. This TCR derives from a female donor in good health and CMV-seronegative. The specimen sequenced was PBMCs. The chain couples TRBV2 to TRBJ2-5, with D possibly being TRBD1 (5 bases). DNA of the CDR3: TGTGCCAGCAGTCTTTTTACAGGGACCCAGTACTTC. Its protein is CASSLFTGTQYF.